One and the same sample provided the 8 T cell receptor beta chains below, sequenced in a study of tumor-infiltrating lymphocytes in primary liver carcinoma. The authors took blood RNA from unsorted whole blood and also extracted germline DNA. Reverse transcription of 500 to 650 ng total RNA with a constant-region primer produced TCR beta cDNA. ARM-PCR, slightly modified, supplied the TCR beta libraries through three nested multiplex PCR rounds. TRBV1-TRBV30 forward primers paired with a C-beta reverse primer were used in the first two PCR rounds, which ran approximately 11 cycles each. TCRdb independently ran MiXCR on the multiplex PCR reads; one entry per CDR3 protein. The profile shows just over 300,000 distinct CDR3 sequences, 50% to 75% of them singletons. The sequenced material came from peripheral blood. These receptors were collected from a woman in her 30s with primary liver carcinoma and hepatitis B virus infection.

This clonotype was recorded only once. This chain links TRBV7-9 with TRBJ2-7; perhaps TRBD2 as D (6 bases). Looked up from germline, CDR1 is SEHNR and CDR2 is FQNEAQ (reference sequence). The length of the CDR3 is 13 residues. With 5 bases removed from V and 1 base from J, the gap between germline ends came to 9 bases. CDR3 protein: CASSPAGSYEQYF. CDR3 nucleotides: TGTGCCAGCAGCCCGGCGGGGTCCTACGAGCAGTACTTC.

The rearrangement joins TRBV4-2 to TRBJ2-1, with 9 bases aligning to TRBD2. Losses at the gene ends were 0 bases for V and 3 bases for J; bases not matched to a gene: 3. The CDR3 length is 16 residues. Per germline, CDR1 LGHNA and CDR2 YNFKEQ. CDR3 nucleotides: TGTGCCAGCAGCCAAGAATATAGCGGGGGCTACAATGAGCAGTTCTTC. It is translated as CASSQEYSGGYNEQFF.

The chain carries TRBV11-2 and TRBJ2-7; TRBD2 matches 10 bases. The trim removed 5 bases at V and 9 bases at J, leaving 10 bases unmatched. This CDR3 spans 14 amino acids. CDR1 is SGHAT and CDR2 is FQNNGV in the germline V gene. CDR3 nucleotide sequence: TGTGCCAGCAGCCAAGCGGGAGGGGCCGACGGGCAGTACTTC. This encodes CASSQAGGADGQYF.

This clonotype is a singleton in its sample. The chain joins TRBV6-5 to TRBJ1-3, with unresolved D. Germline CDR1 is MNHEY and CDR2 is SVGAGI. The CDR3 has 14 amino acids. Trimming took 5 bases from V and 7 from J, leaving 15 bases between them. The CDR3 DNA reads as TGTGCCAGCAGTCGACGTACAGATGTGAACACCATATATTTT. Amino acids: CASSRRTDVNTIYF.

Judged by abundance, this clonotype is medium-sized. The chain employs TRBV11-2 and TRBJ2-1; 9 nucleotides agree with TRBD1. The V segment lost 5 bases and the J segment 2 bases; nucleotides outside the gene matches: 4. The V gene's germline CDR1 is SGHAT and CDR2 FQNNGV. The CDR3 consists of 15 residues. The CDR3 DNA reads TGTGCCAGCAGCCCCGGGACAGGGACCTACAATGAGCAGTTCTTC. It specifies CASSPGTGTYNEQFF.

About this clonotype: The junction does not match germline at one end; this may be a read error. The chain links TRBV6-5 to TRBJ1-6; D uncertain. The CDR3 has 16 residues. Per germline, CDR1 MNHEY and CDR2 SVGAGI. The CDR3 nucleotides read TGTGCCAGCAGTAGAGGGTCCGGGGTTGGTAATTCACCCCTCCGCTTT. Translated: CASSRGSGVGNSPLRF.

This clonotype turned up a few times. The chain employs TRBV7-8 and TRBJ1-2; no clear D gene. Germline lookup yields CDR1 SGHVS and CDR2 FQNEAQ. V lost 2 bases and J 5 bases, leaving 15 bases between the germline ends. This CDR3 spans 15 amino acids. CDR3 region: CASSLNSVGVYGYTF. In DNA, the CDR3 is TGTGCCAGCAGCTTAAACTCGGTCGGCGTGTATGGCTACACCTTC.

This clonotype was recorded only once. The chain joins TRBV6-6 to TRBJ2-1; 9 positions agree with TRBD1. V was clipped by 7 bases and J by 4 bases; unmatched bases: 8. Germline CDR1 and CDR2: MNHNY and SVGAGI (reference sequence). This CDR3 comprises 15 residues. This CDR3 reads CASKPSGQGYNEQFF. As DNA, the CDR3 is TGTGCCAGCAAACCCTCGGGACAGGGTTACAATGAGCAGTTCTTC.